These 4 T cell receptor beta chains share one sample of origin, sequenced in a study of shared clonotypes between healthy human individuals (dated by TCRdb to 2020 to 2021). Libraries came from the immunoSEQ multiplex PCR assay. As stored in TCRdb, this immuneACCESS dataset retains in-frame rearrangements with V and J assigned. A fraction of the clones does not appear; measured against another copy, unresolved V genes explain less than half of the discrepancy, and the remainder lacks a known reason. The sample yields some 1 million clones; 75% were counted once. The biggest ten clones account for around 1.5% of the sample. Sequenced sample: memory CD4+ T cells sorted from blood. The cell subset or site label, as the study defines it: CD45RA-negative fraction. The receptors originated from a young man in good health.

The chain joins TRBV9 to TRBJ2-7; 8 nucleotides align to TRBD2. Germline CDR1 is SGDLS and CDR2 is YYNGEE. Germline trimming cut 2 bases from V and 6 bases from J; bases unmatched to any gene: 13. The CDR3 has 16 residues. The CDR3 DNA sequence: TGTGCCAGCAGCGTCGGGCTAGCGGGCGTTTATCGCGAGCAGTACTTC. It translates to CASSVGLAGVYREQYF.

The V and J genes are TRBV5-6 and TRBJ1-2, with TRBD1 as a possible D gene (6 bases). V lost 0 bases, J lost 4 bases, and 10 bases lay in between. Germline CDR1 reads SGHDT; CDR2 reads YYEEEE. The length of the CDR3 is 14 residues. The CDR3 is CASSLDRAGYGYTF. The CDR3 DNA is TGTGCCAGCAGCTTGGACAGGGCGGGCTATGGCTACACCTTC.

This clone turned up a few times. Other DNA sequences in the same sample also yield this CDR3. The chain has TRBV7-3 and TRBJ2-7, with D perhaps TRBD1 (6 bases). Germline loops: CDR1 SGHTA, CDR2 FQGTGA. Trimming pared 5 bases from V and 2 bases from J, leaving 16 bases between. This CDR3 is built from 15 residues. The CDR3 here is CASSPGGTGTYEQYF. The CDR3 region has the DNA TGTGCCAGCAGCCCCGGCGGAACAGGGACCTACGAGCAGTACTTC.

The V call is TRBV25-1, the J call TRBJ1-1; 8 nucleotides match TRBD1. The CDR3 totals 14 residues. In germline, CDR1 is MGHDK, CDR2 SYGVNS. V shed 6 bases and J 3 bases; nucleotides not matched to a gene: 6. The CDR3 sequence: CASRQTGVHTEAFF. CDR3 DNA: TGTGCCAGCAGACAGACAGGGGTTCACACTGAAGCTTTCTTT.